This T cell receptor (beta chain) was identified during a study of radiation and T cells in renal cell carcinoma. The CDR3 is made up of 15 amino acids. V was pared by 4 bases and J by 8 bases, with 15 bases between. Germline lookup yields CDR1 MNHNS and CDR2 SASEGT. Time point: blood 4 weeks post-SBRT, at nephrectomy. The treatment: 15 Gy SBRT to primary tumor, nephrectomy 4 weeks later. Nephrectomy followed 15 Gy stereotactic body radiation by 4 weeks. Blood was sampled at baseline, 2 weeks and 4 weeks after SBRT. Assay: immunoSEQ multiplex PCR; the TCRdb copy retains only in-frame clones and omits some. Of about 77,000 clones listed, less than 90% are singletons.

The sequence came from a woman aged 60-75 years with renal cell carcinoma. The V gene is TRBV6-1, the J gene TRBJ1-6; a weak D match, TRBD1 (6 bases). The sample in question was blood, obtained from a patient whose treatment included radiotherapy and nephrectomy. CDR3 protein: CASSVTVGGHSPLHF. As DNA, the CDR3 is TGTGCCAGCAGTGTGACTGTCGGGGGCCATTCACCCCTCCACTTT.